These 4 T cell receptor beta chains were sequenced from one sample in a study of blood T cells in healthy people across ages. Using a J-beta primer mix together with a sample-barcoded 5' primer, a second PCR was run for roughly 7 to 12 cycles. TCRdb passed the 5' RACE reads through MiXCR, listing each CDR3 protein once. Here the sample spans about a million distinct CDR3 sequences, about 51% being singletons. The sequenced material came from blood. These receptors were obtained from a woman in her fifties or sixties in good health.

This clonotype has a handful of counts. The chain employs TRBV29-1 and TRBJ2-1, with D possibly being TRBD2 (6 bases). The CDR3 is 13 amino acids. Germline CDR1 SQVTM, CDR2 ANQGSEA. V was shortened by 4 bases and J by 8 bases, with 15 bases between the two germline ends. CDR3 DNA sequence: TGCAGCGTTGTAACGGGAGATGTACATGAGCAGTTCTTC. Translating gives CSVVTGDVHEQFF.

The rearrangement uses TRBV5-1 and TRBJ2-7; 7 nucleotides agree with TRBD1. CDR1 SGHRS and CDR2 YFSETQ come from the germline V gene. CDR3 length: 15 amino acids. V gave up 1 base and J gave up 0 bases; unmatched junction bases: 4. CDR3 sequence: CASSLIGTDSYEQYF. CDR3 sequence (DNA): TGCGCCAGCAGCTTGATAGGGACAGACTCCTACGAGCAGTACTTC.

This clonotype was found a few times. The rearrangement joins TRBV12-3 or TRBV12-4 to TRBJ2-5; D unresolved. The V gene lost 3 bases and the J gene lost 2 bases, with 4 bases spanning the gap. The length of the CDR3 is 12 residues. As DNA, the CDR3 is TGTGCCAGCAGTTTGAAACAAGAGACCCAGTACTTC. As protein: CASSLKQETQYF.

The chain combines TRBV3-1 with TRBJ2-5; 11 bases are a match to TRBD2. The J call is uncertain, as TRBJ2-7 better fits the DNA end. The CDR3 is 15 amino acids. CDR1 and CDR2 from the germline V gene are LGHDT and YNNKEL (reference sequence). CDR3 nucleotide sequence: TGTGCCAGCAGCCAAGCTACTAGCGGGAGACGCGAGCAGTACTTC. This gives the protein CASSQATSGRREQYF.